One and the same sample provided the 27 T cell receptor beta chains below, sequenced in a study of post-analysis software for immune sequencing data. What these receptors recognize is not known. Notes on the study in general: Patients used five TRBV segments, including TRBV5-6, TRBV5-1 and TRBV20-1, more often than controls.

Each TCR beta cDNA library carried unique molecular identifiers. A single record per CDR3 protein comes from TCRdb applying MiXCR to the PCR reads. The sample has about 540,000 distinct CDR3 sequences, around a third seen once; the top ten hold under 7%. Sequencing was done on a sample of blood. The receptors come from a girl under 18 with multiple sclerosis.

This chain connects TRBV20-1 to TRBJ2-5; D gene uncertain. The CDR3 loop spans 13 amino acids. Germline V gene data show CDR1 as DFQATT and CDR2 as SNEGSKA (reference sequence). V lost 5 bases, J lost 4 bases, and 14 bases lay in between. This chain's CDR3 is CSAPRSGRETQYF. CDR3 nucleotide sequence: TGCAGTGCTCCCCGGTCCGGAAGAGAGACCCAGTACTTC.

The chain employs TRBV5-1 and TRBJ2-7; 11 nucleotides line up with TRBD1. Per the germline V gene, CDR1 is SGHRS and CDR2 is YFSETQ. V trimming: 2 bases; J trimming: 0 bases; junction bases outside the gene matches: 13. The CDR3 is 19 residues long. This chain's CDR3 is CASSFQGTGTGGSSYEQYF. CDR3 coding DNA: TGCGCCAGCAGCTTTCAAGGCACCGGGACAGGGGGAAGCTCCTACGAGCAGTACTTC. The full variable domain, rest sourced from reference TRBV5-1 and TRBJ2-7, is KAGVTQTPRYLIKTRGQQVTLSCSPISGHRSVSWYQQTPGQGLQFLFEYFSETQRNKGNFPGRFSGRQFSNSRSEMNVSTLELGDSALYLCASSFQGTGTGGSSYEQYFGPGTRLTVT.

This clonotype was seen a handful of times. V gene TRBV20-1 combines with J gene TRBJ2-7; TRBD2 is a possible D gene (6 bases). Germline V gene data show CDR1 as DFQATT and CDR2 as SNEGSKA (reference sequence). The CDR3 consists of 14 residues. Trimming stripped 3 bases from V and 1 base from J, with 13 bases between. The chain's CDR3 is CSARSGPLSYEQYF. DNA for the CDR3: TGCAGTGCTAGGAGCGGGCCCCTTTCCTACGAGCAGTACTTC.

DNA for the CDR3: TGCAGTGCTAGAGATCTTGGGTTATATGAAAAACTGTTTTTT. It translates to CSARDLGLYEKLFF. The gene calls are TRBV20-1 and TRBJ1-4; no firm D call. Trimming stripped 0 bases from V and 6 bases from J, with 11 bases between. Looked up from germline, CDR1 is DFQATT and CDR2 is SNEGSKA (reference sequence). The CDR3 consists of 14 residues.

This sequence joins TRBV29-1 and TRBJ1-5; D perhaps matches TRBD1 (6 bases). This CDR3 is built from 17 residues. CDR1 SQVTM and CDR2 ANQGSEA come from the germline V gene. V was shortened by 1 base and J by 9 bases, with 25 bases between the two germline ends. In DNA, the CDR3 is TGCAGCGTTGAAGTCCGATCGGACAGCCCTCCCAGGGTGCCCCAGCATTTT. It translates to CSVEVRSDSPPRVPQHF.

This chain joins TRBV19 and TRBJ1-1, with D tentatively TRBD1 (6 bases). The germline V gene has CDR1 LNHDA and CDR2 SQIVND (reference sequence). This CDR3 contains 12 residues. V was pared by 9 bases and J by 3 bases, with 11 bases between. As DNA, the CDR3 is TGTGCCAGCTGGACAGAGGACACTGAAGCTTTCTTT. Translation: CASWTEDTEAFF.

The chain has TRBV20-1 and TRBJ1-1, with D hard to call. Trimming removed 5 bases at V and 5 bases at J, with 9 bases between. Germline CDR1 reads DFQATT; CDR2 reads SNEGSKA (reference sequence). CDR3 length equals 11 residues. The CDR3, as DNA: TGCAGTGCTTCCCGGGATACTGAAGCTTTCTTT. Amino acid sequence: CSASRDTEAFF.

There are a few counts of this clonotype. This chain uses TRBV27 with TRBJ1-2, with 12 nucleotides matching TRBD1. Germline values: CDR1 MNHEY, CDR2 SMNVEV (reference sequence). Trimming took 9 bases from V and 6 from J; bases not matched to a gene: 8. The CDR3 length is 14 residues. CDR3 in DNA: TGTGCCAGTAAAAGGCGGGACAGGGGGCATGGCTACACCTTC. It is translated as CASKRRDRGHGYTF.

The chain joins TRBV5-1 to TRBJ2-1; 8 bases agree with TRBD1. Per the germline V gene, CDR1 is SGHRS and CDR2 is YFSETQ. J gave up 3 bases and V 4 bases, and 18 bases lay outside the gene matches. The CDR3 has 19 amino acids. CDR3 residues: CASSRGRRQGPRVYNEQFF. Here the CDR3 DNA reads TGCGCCAGCAGCCGGGGCCGTCGACAGGGGCCGCGGGTCTACAATGAGCAGTTCTTC.

Only a few counts were recorded for this clonotype. J is TRBJ1-1 and V is TRBV5-1; no reliable D call. Per germline, CDR1 SGHRS and CDR2 YFSETQ. CDR3 length: 14 amino acids. The V gene lost 2 bases and the J gene lost 0 bases, with 8 bases spanning the gap. The CDR3 loop reads CASSLELVNTEAFF. For the CDR3, the DNA is TGCGCCAGCAGCTTAGAACTGGTGAACACTGAAGCTTTCTTT.

A note on this clonotype: The junction departs from the called germline gene at one end, perhaps through a read error. This rearrangement joins TRBV6-5 to TRBJ2-4; D is undetermined. The J call may be in error: the DNA end matches TRBJ2-7 better. The CDR3 is 13 residues long. Germline assignment: CDR1 MNHEY and CDR2 SVGAGI. The CDR3 reads CVSSLVLTGEQYF. The CDR3 coding sequence is TGTGTCAGCAGTTTGGTCCTGACGGGCGAGCAGTACTTC.

This clonotype has a single count. The chain's CDR3 is CASSVDREGNIQYF. CDR3 in DNA: TGTGCCAGCAGCGTAGACAGGGAGGGAAACATTCAGTACTTC. This chain links TRBV9 with TRBJ2-4, with D possibly TRBD2 on 7 matching bases. The germline V and J ends were trimmed by 0 bases and 6 bases, with 10 bases remaining between them. From germline, CDR1 is SGDLS and CDR2 YYNGEE. The CDR3 totals 14 residues.

The J gene is TRBJ2-1, the V gene TRBV6-5; D remains ambiguous. Germline values: CDR1 MNHEY, CDR2 SVGAGI. Trimming removed 5 bases at V and 4 bases at J, with 15 bases between. The CDR3 contains 15 residues. CDR3 sequence: CASSIRAWGYNEQFF. The DNA of the CDR3 is TGTGCCAGCAGTATCCGGGCTTGGGGTTACAATGAGCAGTTCTTC.

In its sample, this clonotype was seen a few times. DNA for the CDR3: TGTGCCAGCAGTTACTCCTCGGGGGGGACCTCCTACGAGCAGTACTTC. This codes for CASSYSSGGTSYEQYF. V and J are TRBV6-2 or TRBV6-3 and TRBJ2-7; the match to TRBD2 covers 8 bases. Germline V CDR1 and CDR2: MNHEY, SVGEGT. The CDR3 totals 16 residues. Trimming removed 0 bases from V and 0 bases from J; junction bases left unmatched: 4.

This chain joins TRBV11-2 and TRBJ2-7, with TRBD1 matching 7 bases. The DNA end favors TRBJ2-5, so the J call may be wrong. The CDR3 contains 15 residues. Germline values: CDR1 SGHAT, CDR2 FQNNGV. The CDR3: CASSSGATGLETQYF. The CDR3 bases are TGTGCCAGCAGCTCCGGAGCGACAGGGTTAGAGACCCAGTACTTC.

The V gene is TRBV19, the J gene TRBJ2-7; D is unresolved. V was cut by 8 bases and J by 3 bases, with 11 bases left in between. The CDR3 consists of 12 residues. CDR1 is LNHDA, CDR2 SQIVND, per germline (reference sequence). The CDR3 nucleotides are TGTGCCAGTGCAAAATTGGGCTACGAGCAGTACTTC. It yields the protein CASAKLGYEQYF.

This clonotype was counted only a few times. The CDR3 nucleotides read TGTGCCACCAGTGATCACAGGGGGAACACCGGGGAGCTGTTTTTT. Amino acids: CATSDHRGNTGELFF. V and J are TRBV24-1 and TRBJ2-2; 7 bases line up with TRBD1. This CDR3 region has 15 residues. The J segment lost 1 base and the V segment lost 3 bases, leaving 1 base of the junction unmatched. CDR1 and CDR2 (germline): KGHDR, SFDVKD.

In nucleotides, the CDR3 is TGTGCCAGTAGTATAGTAAGACAGGTTAAGGGCAATGAGCAGTTCTTC. Translating it yields CASSIVRQVKGNEQFF. V and J are TRBV19 and TRBJ2-1; D is perhaps TRBD1 (6 bases). The CDR3 is 16 amino acids. V was shortened by 1 base and J by 6 bases, with 16 bases between the two germline ends. Germline CDR1 is LNHDA and CDR2 is SQIVND (reference sequence). Looking up the rest from reference TRBV19 and TRBJ2-1 gives the full variable domain: DGGITQSPKYLFRKEGQNVTLSCEQNLNHDAMYWYRQDPGQGLRLIYYSQIVNDFQKGDIAEGYSVSREKKESFPLTVTSAQKNPTAFYLCASSIVRQVKGNEQFFGPGTRLTVL.

This clonotype occurred a few times. The chain links TRBV15 to TRBJ2-5, with a weak D call TRBD2 (6 bases). The CDR3 runs 14 residues. The germline V gene has CDR1 LNHNV and CDR2 YYDKDF (reference sequence). V shed 8 bases and J shed 2 bases, with 15 bases lying between them. The CDR3 DNA is TGTGCCACCGAGGGGTGGGGAGGACAAGAGACCCAGTACTTC. Protein product: CATEGWGGQETQYF.

V usage is TRBV9 and J usage is TRBJ2-3; D gene uncertain. Trimming stripped 2 bases from V and 8 bases from J, with 9 bases between. The CDR3 covers 12 residues. Germline CDR1 is SGDLS and CDR2 is YYNGEE. CDR3 in amino acids: CASSVPPGTQYF. CDR3 nucleotide sequence: TGTGCCAGCAGCGTCCCCCCCGGTACGCAGTATTTT.

In this sample, this clonotype turned up a few times. The V gene is TRBV6-6, the J gene TRBJ1-6; D remains unclear. This CDR3 region has 14 residues. The V gene lost 5 bases and the J gene lost 5 bases, with 10 bases spanning the gap. Germline lookup yields CDR1 MNHNY and CDR2 SVGAGI (reference sequence). CDR3 bases: TGTGCCAGCAGTCCGACGGAGAATAATTCACCCCTCCACTTT. This encodes CASSPTENNSPLHF.

This sequence joins TRBV12-3 or TRBV12-4 and TRBJ2-3; 10 bases map to TRBD2. V trimming: 3 bases; J trimming: 4 bases; junction bases outside the gene matches: 16. The CDR3 runs 19 residues. CDR3 sequence (DNA): TGTGCCAGCAGTTTCTCCCTCACTAGCGGGGCCTCTAGCGCAGATACGCAGTATTTT. Protein product: CASSFSLTSGASSADTQYF.

The chain combines TRBV6-5 with TRBJ2-3, with a possible D match to TRBD1 (6 bases). V was trimmed by 6 bases and J by 2 bases, leaving 15 bases between them. CDR1 and CDR2 (germline): MNHEY, SVGAGI. The CDR3 length is 15 residues. DNA for the CDR3: TGTGCCAGCAGCTCAAGCAGGGGCCCCACAGATACGCAGTATTTT. The encoded protein is CASSSSRGPTDTQYF.

This clonotype was observed a few times. CDR3 nucleotides: TGTGCCAGCAGCCCTTCGGGGGGCGGCTATGGCTACACCTTC. It is translated as CASSPSGGGYGYTF. The chain uses TRBV7-9 and TRBJ1-2; D may be TRBD1 (6 bases). CDR3 length: 14 residues. Per germline, CDR1 SEHNR and CDR2 FQNEAQ (reference sequence). V was clipped by 5 bases and J by 4 bases, with 14 bases between them.

The V and J genes are TRBV7-2 and TRBJ2-5; D tentatively reads TRBD1 or TRBD2 (5 bases each). Germline loops: CDR1 SGHTA, CDR2 FQGNSA. The CDR3 is 14 amino acids. With 0 bases removed from V and 7 bases from J, the gap between germline ends came to 12 bases. This CDR3 reads CASSLALRDPTQYF. CDR3 nucleotides: TGTGCCAGCAGCTTAGCACTCCGGGACCCGACCCAGTACTTC. The full variable domain, its missing parts supplied by reference TRBV7-2 and TRBJ2-5, is GAGVSQSPSNKVTEKGKDVELRCDPISGHTALYWYRQSLGQGLEFLIYFQGNSAPDKSGLPSDRFSAERTGGSVSTLTIQRTQQEDSAVYLCASSLALRDPTQYFGPGTRLLVL.

The chain carries TRBV11-2 and TRBJ2-2; possibly TRBD1 for D (6 bases). V was shortened by 7 bases and J by 1 base, with 7 bases between the two germline ends. CDR1 and CDR2 from the germline V gene are SGHAT and FQNNGV. This CDR3 is built from 13 residues. CDR3 sequence reads: CASKTGNTGELFF. The DNA for the CDR3 is TGTGCCAGCAAGACAGGGAACACCGGGGAGCTGTTTTTT.

In this sample, this clonotype turned up many times. One end of the junction is discordant with germline, which a read error may explain. The chain uses TRBV29-1 and TRBJ2-5; D assignment may be TRBD1 or TRBD2 (5 bases each). Germline V gives CDR1 SQVTM, CDR2 ANQGSEA. CDR3 length: 14 residues. In nucleotides, the CDR3 is TGCAGCGTTGCCCTCAGGACAAGCGGAGAGGCCCAGTACTTC. Protein: CSVALRTSGEAQYF.